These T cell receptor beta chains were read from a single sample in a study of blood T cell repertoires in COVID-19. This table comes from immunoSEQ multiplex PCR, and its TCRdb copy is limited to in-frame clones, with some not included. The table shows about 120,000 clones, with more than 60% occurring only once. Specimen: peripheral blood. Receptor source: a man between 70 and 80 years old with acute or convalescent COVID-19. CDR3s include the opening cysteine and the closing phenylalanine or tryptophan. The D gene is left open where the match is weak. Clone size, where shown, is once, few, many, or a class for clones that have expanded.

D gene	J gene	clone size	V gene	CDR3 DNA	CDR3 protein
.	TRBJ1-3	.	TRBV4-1	TGCGCCAGCAGTAAGGACTTCTCCTCTGGAAACACCATATATTTT	CASSKDFSSGNTIYF
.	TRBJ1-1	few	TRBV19	TGTGCCAGTAGAGACGGGGATATGGGAACTGAAGCTTTCTTT	CASRDGDMGTEAFF
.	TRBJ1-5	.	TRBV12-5	TGTGCTAGTGGACGGGGGAGCAATCAGCCCCAGCATTTT	CASGRGSNQPQHF
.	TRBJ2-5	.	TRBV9	TGTGCCAGCAGCAGCTCCCACAGAGGGGAGACCCAGTACTTC	CASSSSHRGETQYF
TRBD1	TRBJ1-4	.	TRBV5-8	TGTGCCAGCAGCCCTGGACAGGGTTATGCAACTAATGAAAAACTGTTTTTT	CASSPGQGYATNEKLFF
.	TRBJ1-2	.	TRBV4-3	TGCGCCAGCAGCCATCAACCCGACATCTCCCAGGAGGCTAACTATGGCTACACCTTC	CASSHQPDISQEANYGYTF
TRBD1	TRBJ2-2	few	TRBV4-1	TGCGCCAGCAGCCCTCAACAGGGGGCGAACACCGGGGAGCTGTTTTTT	CASSPQQGANTGELFF
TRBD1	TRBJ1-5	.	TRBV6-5	TGTGCCAGCAGAGGACAGGTCAATCAGCCCCAGCATTTT	CASRGQVNQPQHF
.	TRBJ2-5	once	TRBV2	TGTGCCAGCAGTTTAGAACGGGAAGAGACCCAGTACTTC	CASSLEREETQYF
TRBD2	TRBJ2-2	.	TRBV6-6	TGTGCCAGCACTATTAGCGGGGCCGGGGAGCTGTTTTTT	CASTISGAGELFF
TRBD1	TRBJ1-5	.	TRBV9	TGTGCCAGCAGCTGGGGACAGGGGAATCAGCCCCAGCATTTT	CASSWGQGNQPQHF
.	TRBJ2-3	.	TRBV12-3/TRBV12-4	TGTGCCAGCAGTTTGGCTAGCGCAGATACGCAGTATTTT	CASSLASADTQYF
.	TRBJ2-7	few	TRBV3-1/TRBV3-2	TGTGCCAGCAGCCACACTACTAGTAATTACGAGCAGTACTTC	CASSHTTSNYEQYF
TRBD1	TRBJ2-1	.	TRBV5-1	TGCGCCAGCAGCTTACAGGGGGGAAGCTACAATGAGCAGTTCTTC	CASSLQGGSYNEQFF
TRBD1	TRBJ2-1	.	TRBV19	TGTGCCAGTAGTAAAACCGGGACAGGCGTCCGCGAGCAGTTCTTC	CASSKTGTGVREQFF
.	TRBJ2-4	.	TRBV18	TGTGCCAGCTCACCACGTATGACAGAAGCAGCCAAAAACATTCAGTACTTC	CASSPRMTEAAKNIQYF
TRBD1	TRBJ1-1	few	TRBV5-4	TGTGCCAGCACACCTAACGGACAGGGGAACACTGAAGCTTTCTTT	CASTPNGQGNTEAFF
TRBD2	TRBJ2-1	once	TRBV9	TGTGCCAGCAGCGTAAATCCGGGACTAGGCCATGAGCAGTTCTTC	CASSVNPGLGHEQFF
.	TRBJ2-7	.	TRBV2	TGTGCCAGCATGGTGTATGGGGTGGAGGGCGAGCAGTACTTC	CASMVYGVEGEQYF
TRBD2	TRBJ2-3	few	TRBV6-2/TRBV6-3	TGTGCCAGCAGCCCCCTAGCGGCCCCCACAGATACGCAGTATTTT	CASSPLAAPTDTQYF
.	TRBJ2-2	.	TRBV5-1	TGCGCCAGCAGCTCCGCGGGCACAAACACCGGGGAGCTGTTTTTT	CASSSAGTNTGELFF
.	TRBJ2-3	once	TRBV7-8	TGTGCCAGCAGCGAACAGGGCTCCCCAGATACGCAGTATTTT	CASSEQGSPDTQYF
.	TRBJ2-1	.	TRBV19	TGTGCCAGTACCCCAGAGGAGAACAATGAGCAGTTCTTC	CASTPEENNEQFF
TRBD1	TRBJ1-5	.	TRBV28	TGTGCCAGCAGAACGGGACAGATTAGCAATCAGCCCCAGCATTTT	CASRTGQISNQPQHF
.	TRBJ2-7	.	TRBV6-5	TGTGCCAGCAGTTCAACCTACGAGCAGTACTTC	CASSSTYEQYF
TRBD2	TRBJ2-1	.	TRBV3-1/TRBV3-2	TGTGCCAGCAGCCAAGAGGGACTAGCGGTCTCCTACAATGAGCAGTTCTTC	CASSQEGLAVSYNEQFF
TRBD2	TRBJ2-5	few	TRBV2	TGTGCCAGCAGCGACACTAGCGGGGGGGAGACCCAGTACTTC	CASSDTSGGETQYF
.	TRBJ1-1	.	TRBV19	TGTGCCAGTAGTATACGGACAGCTAACACTGAAGCTTTCTTT	CASSIRTANTEAFF
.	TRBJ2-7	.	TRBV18	TGTGCCAGCTCACCACAGGGGACATACTACGAGCAGTACTTC	CASSPQGTYYEQYF